This T cell receptor beta chain was retrieved from a study of blood T cell repertoires in COVID-19. Study overall: Italy, Spain and the United States were the sources of the convalescent and acute COVID-19 samples.

Using immunoSEQ multiplex PCR, the repertoire was profiled, and TCRdb retains in-frame clones only, with some absent. The data hold around 94,000 clones, with less than 90% observed a single time. The CDR3 is made up of 16 amino acids. Unmatched junction bases numbered 6, after V lost 4 bases and J lost 3 bases. The V gene's germline CDR1 is SGHDT and CDR2 YYEEEE. Sequenced material: peripheral blood. The chain joins TRBV5-6 to TRBJ2-7; 14 bases fit TRBD2. The clonotype comes from a man aged 80 or over with acute or convalescent COVID-19. The CDR3 sequence: CASSMMTSGRDYEQYF. DNA of the CDR3: TGTGCCAGCAGCATGATGACTAGCGGGAGGGACTACGAGCAGTACTTC.